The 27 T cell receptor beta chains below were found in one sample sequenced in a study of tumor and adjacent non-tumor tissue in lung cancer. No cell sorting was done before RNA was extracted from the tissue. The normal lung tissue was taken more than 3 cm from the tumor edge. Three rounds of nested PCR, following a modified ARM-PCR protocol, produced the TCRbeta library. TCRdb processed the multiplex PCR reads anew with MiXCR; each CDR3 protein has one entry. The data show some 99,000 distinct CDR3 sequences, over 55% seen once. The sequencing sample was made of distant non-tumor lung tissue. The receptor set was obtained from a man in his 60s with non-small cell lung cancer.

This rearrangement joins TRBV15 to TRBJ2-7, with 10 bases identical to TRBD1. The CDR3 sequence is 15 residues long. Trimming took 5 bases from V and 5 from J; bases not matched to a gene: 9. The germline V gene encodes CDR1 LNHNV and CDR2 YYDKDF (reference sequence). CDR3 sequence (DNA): TGTGCCACCAGCCCTGGCGGGACAGGGGCTCACGAGCAGTACTTC. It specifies CATSPGGTGAHEQYF.

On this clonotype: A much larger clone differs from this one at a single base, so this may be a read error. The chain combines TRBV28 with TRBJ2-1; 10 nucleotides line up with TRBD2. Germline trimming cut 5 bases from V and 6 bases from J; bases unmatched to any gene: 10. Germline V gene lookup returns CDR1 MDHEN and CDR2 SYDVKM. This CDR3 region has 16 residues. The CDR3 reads CASSRGLAKRSNEQFF. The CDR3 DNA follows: TGTGCCAGCAGTAGGGGACTAGCGAAACGGAGCAATGAGCAGTTCTTC. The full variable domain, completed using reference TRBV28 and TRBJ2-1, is DVKVTQSSRYLVKRTGEKVFLECVQDMDHENMFWYRQDPGLGLRLIYFSYDVKMKEKGDIPEGYSVSREKKERFSLILESASTNQTSMYLCASSRGLAKRSNEQFFGPGTRLTVL.

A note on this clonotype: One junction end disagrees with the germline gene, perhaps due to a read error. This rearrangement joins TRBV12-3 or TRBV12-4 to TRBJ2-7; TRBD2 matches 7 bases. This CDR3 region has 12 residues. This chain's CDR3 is CVSMGGSYEQYF. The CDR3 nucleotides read TGCGTCAGCATGGGGGGGAGCTACGAGCAGTACTTC.

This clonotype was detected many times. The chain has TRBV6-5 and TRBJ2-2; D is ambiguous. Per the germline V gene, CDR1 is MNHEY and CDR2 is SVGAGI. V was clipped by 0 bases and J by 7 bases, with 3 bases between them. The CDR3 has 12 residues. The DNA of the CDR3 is TGTGCCAGCAGTTACTCGTTCGGGGAGCTGTTTTTT. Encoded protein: CASSYSFGELFF.

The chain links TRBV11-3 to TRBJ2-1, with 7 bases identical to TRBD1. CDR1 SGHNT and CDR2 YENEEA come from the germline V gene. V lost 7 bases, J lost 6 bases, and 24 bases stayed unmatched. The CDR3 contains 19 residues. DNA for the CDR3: TGTGCCAGCAACTCCCGGACACCCTCAGGGCGAGGGGGCACCAATGAGCAGTTCTTC. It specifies CASNSRTPSGRGGTNEQFF.

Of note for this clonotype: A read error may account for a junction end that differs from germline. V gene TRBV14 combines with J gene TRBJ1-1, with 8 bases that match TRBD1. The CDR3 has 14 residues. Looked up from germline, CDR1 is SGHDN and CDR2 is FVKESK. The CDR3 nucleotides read TGTGCCACCAGCCAAAGGACAGGGTCCGGTGAAGTTTTCTTT. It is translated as CATSQRTGSGEVFF.

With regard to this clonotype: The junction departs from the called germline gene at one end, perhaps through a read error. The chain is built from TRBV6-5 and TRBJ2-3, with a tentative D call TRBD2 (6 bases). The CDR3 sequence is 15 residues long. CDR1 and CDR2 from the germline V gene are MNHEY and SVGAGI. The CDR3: CVSSYGGSDTDTQYF. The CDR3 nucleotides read TGTGTCAGCAGTTACGGAGGGAGTGACACAGATACGCAGTATTTT.

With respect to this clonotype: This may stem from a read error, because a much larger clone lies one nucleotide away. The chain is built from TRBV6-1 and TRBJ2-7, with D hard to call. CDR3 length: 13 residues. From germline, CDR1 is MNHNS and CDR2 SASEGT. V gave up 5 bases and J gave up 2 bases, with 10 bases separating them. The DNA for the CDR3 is TGTGCCAGCAGTATCTTCATGACCTACGAGCAGTACTTC. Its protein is CASSIFMTYEQYF.

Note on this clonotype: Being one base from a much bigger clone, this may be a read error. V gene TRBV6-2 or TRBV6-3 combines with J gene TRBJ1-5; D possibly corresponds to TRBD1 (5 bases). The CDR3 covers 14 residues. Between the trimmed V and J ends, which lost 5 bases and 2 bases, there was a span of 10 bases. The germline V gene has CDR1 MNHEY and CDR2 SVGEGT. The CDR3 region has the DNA TGTGCCAGCAGTCGACGGGGCGGCAATCAGCCCCAGCATTTT. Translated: CASSRRGGNQPQHF.

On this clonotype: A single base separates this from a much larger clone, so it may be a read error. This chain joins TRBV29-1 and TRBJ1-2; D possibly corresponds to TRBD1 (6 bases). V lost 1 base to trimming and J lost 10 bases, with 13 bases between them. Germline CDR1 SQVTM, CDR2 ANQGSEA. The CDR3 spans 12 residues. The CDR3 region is CSVEAAGEDYTF. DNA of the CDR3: TGCAGCGTTGAAGCGGCAGGGGAAGACTACACCTTC.

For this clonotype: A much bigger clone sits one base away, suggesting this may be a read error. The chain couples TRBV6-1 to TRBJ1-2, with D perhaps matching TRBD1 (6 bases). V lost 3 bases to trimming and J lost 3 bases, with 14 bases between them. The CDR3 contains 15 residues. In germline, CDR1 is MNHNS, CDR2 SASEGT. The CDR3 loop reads CASSDGGTRDYGYTF. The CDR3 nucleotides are TGTGCCAGCAGTGATGGCGGGACACGGGACTATGGCTACACCTTC.

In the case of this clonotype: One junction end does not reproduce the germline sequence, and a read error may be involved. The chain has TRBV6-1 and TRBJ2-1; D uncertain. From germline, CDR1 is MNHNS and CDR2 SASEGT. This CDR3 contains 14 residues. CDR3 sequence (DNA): TGTGCCAGCACAGCGAATCCCTACTACAGTGAGCAGTTCTTC. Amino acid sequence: CASTANPYYSEQFF.

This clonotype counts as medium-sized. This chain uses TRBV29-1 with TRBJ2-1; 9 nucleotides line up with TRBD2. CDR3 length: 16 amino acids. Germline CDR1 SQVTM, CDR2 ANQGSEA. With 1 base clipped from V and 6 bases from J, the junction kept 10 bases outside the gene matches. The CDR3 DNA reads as TGCAGCGTTGAAGGAATTAGCGGGAGCCGTGGCAATGAGCAGTTCTTC. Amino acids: CSVEGISGSRGNEQFF.

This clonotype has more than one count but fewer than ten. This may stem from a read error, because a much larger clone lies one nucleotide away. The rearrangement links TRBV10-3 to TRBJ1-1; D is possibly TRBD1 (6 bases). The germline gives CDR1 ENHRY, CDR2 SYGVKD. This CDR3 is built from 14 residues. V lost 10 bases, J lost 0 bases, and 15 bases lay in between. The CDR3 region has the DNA TGTGCCACGCAAGCAGGGGAAGTGAACACTGAAGCTTTCTTT. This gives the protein CATQAGEVNTEAFF.

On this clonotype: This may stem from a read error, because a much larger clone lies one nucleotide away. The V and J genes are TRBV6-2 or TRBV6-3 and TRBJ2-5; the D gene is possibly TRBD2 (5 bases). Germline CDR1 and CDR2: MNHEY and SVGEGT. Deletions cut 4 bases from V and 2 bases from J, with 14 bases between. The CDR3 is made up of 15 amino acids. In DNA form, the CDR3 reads TGTGCCAGCAGTTTCTCCACCCGGGATCAAGAGACCCAGTACTTC. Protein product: CASSFSTRDQETQYF.

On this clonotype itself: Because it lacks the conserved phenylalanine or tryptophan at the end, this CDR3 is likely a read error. The CDR3 spells CASSLTGSAVELFI. In nucleotides, the CDR3 is TGTGCCAGCAGTTTAACAGGGTCAGCCGTGGAGCTGTTTATT. The rearrangement joins TRBV12-3 or TRBV12-4 to TRBJ2-2; a weak D match, TRBD1 (6 bases). This CDR3 is built from 14 residues. The V gene lost 2 bases and the J gene lost 10 bases, with 14 bases spanning the gap.

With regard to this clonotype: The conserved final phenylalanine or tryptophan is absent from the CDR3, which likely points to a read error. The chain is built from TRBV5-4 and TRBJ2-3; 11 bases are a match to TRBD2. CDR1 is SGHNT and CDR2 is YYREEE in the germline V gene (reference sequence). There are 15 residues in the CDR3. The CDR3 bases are TGTGCCAGCAGCGACGGACTAGCGGGTACAGATACACAGTATTCT. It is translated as CASSDGLAGTDTQYS.

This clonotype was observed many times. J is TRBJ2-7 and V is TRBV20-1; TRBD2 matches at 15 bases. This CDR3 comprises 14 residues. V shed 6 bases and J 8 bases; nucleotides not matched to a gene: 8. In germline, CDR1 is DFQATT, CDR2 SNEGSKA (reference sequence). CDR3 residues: CSARPGLAGGQQYF. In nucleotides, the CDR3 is TGCAGTGCCCGGCCGGGACTAGCGGGAGGACAGCAGTACTTC.

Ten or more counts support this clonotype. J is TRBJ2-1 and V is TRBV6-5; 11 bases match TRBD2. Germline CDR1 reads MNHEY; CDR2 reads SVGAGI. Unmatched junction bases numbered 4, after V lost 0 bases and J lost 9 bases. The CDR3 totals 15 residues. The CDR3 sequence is CASSYSKGLAVEQFF. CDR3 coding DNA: TGTGCCAGCAGTTACTCGAAGGGACTAGCGGTTGAGCAGTTCTTC.

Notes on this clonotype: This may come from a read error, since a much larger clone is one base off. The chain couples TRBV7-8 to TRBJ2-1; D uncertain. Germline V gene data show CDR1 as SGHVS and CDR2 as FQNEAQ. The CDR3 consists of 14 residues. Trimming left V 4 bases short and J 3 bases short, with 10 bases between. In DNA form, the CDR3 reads TGTGCCAGCAGCTCCGGGCTTGACTACAATGAGCAGTTCTTC. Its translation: CASSSGLDYNEQFF.

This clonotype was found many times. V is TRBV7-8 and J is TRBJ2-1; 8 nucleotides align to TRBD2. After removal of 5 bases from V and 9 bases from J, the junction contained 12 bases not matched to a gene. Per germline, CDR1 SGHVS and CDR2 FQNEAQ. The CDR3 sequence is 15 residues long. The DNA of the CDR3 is TGTGCCAGCAGCATCCCCGGGACTAGACGAGTTGAGCAGTTCTTC. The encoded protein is CASSIPGTRRVEQFF.

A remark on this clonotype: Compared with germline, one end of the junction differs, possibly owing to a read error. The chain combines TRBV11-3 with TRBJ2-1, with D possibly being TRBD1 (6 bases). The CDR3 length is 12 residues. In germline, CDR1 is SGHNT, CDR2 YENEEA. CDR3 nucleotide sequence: TGTGCCGGCAGCTTAGAGAACAGGGTGTCGTTCTTC. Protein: CAGSLENRVSFF.

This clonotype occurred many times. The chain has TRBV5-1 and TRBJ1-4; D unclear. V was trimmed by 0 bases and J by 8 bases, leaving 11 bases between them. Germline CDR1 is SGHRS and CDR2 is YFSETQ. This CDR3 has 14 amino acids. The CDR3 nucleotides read TGCGCCAGCAGCTTGGGCTCCCTCGGGGAAAAACTGTTTTTT. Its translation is CASSLGSLGEKLFF.

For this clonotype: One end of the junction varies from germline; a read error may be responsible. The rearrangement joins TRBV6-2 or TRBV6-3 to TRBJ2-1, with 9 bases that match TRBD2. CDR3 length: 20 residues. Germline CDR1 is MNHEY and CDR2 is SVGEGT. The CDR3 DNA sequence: TGTGTCAGCAGTAACCGACTAGCGGTAGTTAGTCAAAGCTCCTACAATGAGCAGTTCTTC. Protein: CVSSNRLAVVSQSSYNEQFF.

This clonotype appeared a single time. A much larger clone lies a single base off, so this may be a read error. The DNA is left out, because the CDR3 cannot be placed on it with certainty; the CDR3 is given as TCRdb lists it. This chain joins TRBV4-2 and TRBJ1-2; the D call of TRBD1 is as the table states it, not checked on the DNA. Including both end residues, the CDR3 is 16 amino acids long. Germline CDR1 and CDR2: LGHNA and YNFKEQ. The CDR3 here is CAISQIQGDEGYGCTF.

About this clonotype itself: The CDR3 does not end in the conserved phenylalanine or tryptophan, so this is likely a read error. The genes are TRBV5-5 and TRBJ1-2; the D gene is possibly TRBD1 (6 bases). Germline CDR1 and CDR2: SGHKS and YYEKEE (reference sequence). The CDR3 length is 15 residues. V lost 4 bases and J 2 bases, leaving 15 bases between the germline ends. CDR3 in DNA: TGTGCCAGCAGCCTAGACAGGCAATCAAACTATGGCTACACCTTA. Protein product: CASSLDRQSNYGYTL.

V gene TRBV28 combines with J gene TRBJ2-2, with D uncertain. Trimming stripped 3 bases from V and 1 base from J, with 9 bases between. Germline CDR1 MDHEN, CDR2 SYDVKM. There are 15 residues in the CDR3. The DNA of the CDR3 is TGTGCCAGCAGTTTTTTAGGGATGAACACCGGGGAGCTGTTTTTT. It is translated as CASSFLGMNTGELFF.